Each of the 16 T cell receptor beta chains below was sequenced from the same sample in a study of T cell changes during pregnancy in multiple sclerosis. Sequencing was performed with immunoSEQ multiplex PCR; in TCRdb, only in-frame clones are kept and a portion is missing. In the table there are 70,000 to 95,000 clones, nearly 95% of which are singletons. The sequencing used peripheral blood, collected after pregnancy. The source is a female donor in good health, enrolled as a control in a pregnancy study.

The rearrangement uses TRBV10-2 and TRBJ2-5, with TRBD1 identical over 12 bases. The germline CDR1 and CDR2 sequences are WSHSY and SAAADI. With V trimmed by 0 bases and J by 6 bases, 2 bases remained unmatched. The CDR3 contains 15 residues. In nucleotides, the CDR3 is TGCGCCAGCAGTGAGTCGGGACAGGGGGCGAAGACCCAGTACTTC. Translation gives CASSESGQGAKTQYF.

Turning to this clone: At one boundary the junction diverges from the germline segment, which might be a read error. The CDR3 DNA is TGCGCCAGCAGCTTGGCTCCCAGCTTC. Amino acid sequence: CASSLAPSF. The chain carries TRBV5-1 and TRBJ2-7; no clear D. This CDR3 has 9 residues. Germline CDR1 reads SGHRS; CDR2 reads YFSETQ.

This chain joins TRBV9 and TRBJ2-3; TRBD2 aligns across 9 bases. Per the germline V gene, CDR1 is SGDLS and CDR2 is YYNGEE. With V trimmed by 0 bases and J by 4 bases, 6 bases remained unmatched. This CDR3 spans 16 amino acids. Here the CDR3 DNA reads TGTGCCAGCAGCGTAGGTCTAGCGGGGATGGCAGATACGCAGTATTTT. It specifies CASSVGLAGMADTQYF.

V is TRBV6-1 and J is TRBJ2-7, with 7 bases aligning to TRBD1. The germline CDR1 and CDR2 sequences are MNHNS and SASEGT. The junction had 10 bases not matched to a gene; V was cut back by 3 bases and J by 2 bases. The CDR3 sequence is 16 residues long. The CDR3 nucleotides read TGTGCCAGCAGTGACCTCGTAGGGACAGAGACCTACGAGCAGTACTTC. As protein: CASSDLVGTETYEQYF.

This clone was picked up one time. The chain employs TRBV18 and TRBJ1-4; D might be TRBD1 (5 bases). Germline V lookup: CDR1 KGHSH, CDR2 LQKENI. V dropped 4 bases and J dropped 8 bases, with 23 bases sitting between them. The CDR3 runs to 17 residues. The CDR3 DNA reads as TGTGCCAGCTCACGACAAACAGGCGTTGGGGGGGAAGAAAAACTGTTTTTT. It translates to CASSRQTGVGGEEKLFF.

The J gene is TRBJ2-1, the V gene TRBV7-9; TRBD2 agrees at 8 bases. Germline V CDR1 and CDR2: SEHNR, FQNEAQ (reference sequence). Losses at the gene ends were 1 base for V and 0 bases for J; bases not matched to a gene: 5. The CDR3 totals 17 residues. The DNA for the CDR3 is TGTGCCAGCAGCTTAGATCCTAGCGGGCGCTCCTACAATGAGCAGTTCTTC. Protein product: CASSLDPSGRSYNEQFF.

The rearrangement joins TRBV27 to TRBJ2-1; 12 bases agree with TRBD2. The CDR3 runs to 15 residues. The germline V gene encodes CDR1 MNHEY and CDR2 SMNVEV (reference sequence). V dropped 9 bases and J dropped 1; count of bases not matched to a gene: 4. The CDR3 DNA reads as TGTGCCAGTAAAGGACTAGCGGGATCCTACAATGAGCAGTTCTTC. It specifies CASKGLAGSYNEQFF.

The J gene is TRBJ2-1, the V gene TRBV7-2; possible D gene TRBD2, 6 bases. Germline CDR1 SGHTA, CDR2 FQGNSA. Trimming took 4 bases from V and 6 from J, leaving 22 bases between them. This CDR3 is 17 amino acids long. CDR3 nucleotide sequence: TGTGCCAGCAGCTGGGCTTCCGGGAGCACCATCGGCAATGAGCAGTTCTTC. This sequence encodes CASSWASGSTIGNEQFF.

The chain combines TRBV2 with TRBJ2-5, with 10 bases identical to TRBD2. The V segment lost 1 base and the J segment 5 bases; nucleotides outside the gene matches: 7. This CDR3 contains 16 residues. CDR1 is SNHLY, CDR2 FYNNEI, per germline. The CDR3 loop reads CASSEEVAGGAETQYF. The CDR3, as DNA: TGTGCCAGCAGTGAAGAGGTAGCGGGAGGTGCTGAGACCCAGTACTTC. The full variable domain, rest sourced from reference TRBV2 and TRBJ2-5, is EPEVTQTPSHQVTQMGQEVILRCVPISNHLYFYWYRQILGQKVEFLVSFYNNEISEKSEIFDDQFSVERPDGSNFTLKIRSTKLEDSAMYFCASSEEVAGGAETQYFGPGTRLLVL.

The rearrangement joins TRBV28 to TRBJ1-1; no clear D gene. Trimming removed 5 bases from V and 10 bases from J, with 17 bases in between. The CDR3 is 13 amino acids. The germline gives CDR1 MDHEN, CDR2 SYDVKM. This CDR3 is CASSRPTVGIAFF. CDR3 DNA: TGTGCCAGCAGTCGCCCCACGGTCGGGATAGCTTTCTTT. Variable domain in full (rest from reference TRBV28 and TRBJ1-1): DVKVTQSSRYLVKRTGEKVFLECVQDMDHENMFWYRQDPGLGLRLIYFSYDVKMKEKGDIPEGYSVSREKKERFSLILESASTNQTSMYLCASSRPTVGIAFFGQGTRLTVV.

V usage is TRBV4-1 and J usage is TRBJ2-7; 7 bases line up with TRBD2. Germline trimming cut 3 bases from V and 1 base from J; bases unmatched to any gene: 12. The CDR3 sequence is 17 residues long. Germline CDR1 and CDR2: MGHRA and YSYEKL. The CDR3 region has the DNA TGCGCCAGCAGCCAGGGGGAGCGGGACTCTCCTTCCTACGAGCAGTACTTC. Amino acid sequence: CASSQGERDSPSYEQYF.

The J gene is TRBJ2-6, the V gene TRBV9, with 9 bases fitting TRBD1. Germline V lookup: CDR1 SGDLS, CDR2 YYNGEE. The V segment lost 3 bases and the J segment 0 bases; nucleotides outside the gene matches: 13. This CDR3 spans 20 amino acids. In nucleotides, the CDR3 is TGTGCCAGCAGCGGTGGGGGTTCGGGACAGGGCCGCTCTGGGGCCAACGTCCTGACTTTC. Translation: CASSGGGSGQGRSGANVLTF.

The chain is built from TRBV18 and TRBJ2-2; D is unresolved. The CDR3 spans 13 residues. V was shortened by 3 bases and J by 6 bases, with 8 bases between the two germline ends. Germline V gene data show CDR1 as KGHSH and CDR2 as LQKENI. The DNA of the CDR3 is TGTGCCAGCTCACCTGTCGTTTCCGGGGAGCTGTTTTTT. This sequence encodes CASSPVVSGELFF.

This chain connects TRBV6-5 to TRBJ1-5; D not resolved. The germline gives CDR1 MNHEY, CDR2 SVGAGI. Trimming took 6 bases from V and 1 from J, leaving 13 bases between them. This CDR3 spans 15 amino acids. The CDR3 spells CASRPAGLSNQPQHF. The CDR3 bases are TGTGCCAGCAGGCCGGCCGGGTTGAGCAATCAGCCCCAGCATTTT.

The chain carries TRBV19 and TRBJ1-2; the D is unclear. CDR1 is LNHDA, CDR2 SQIVND, per germline (reference sequence). The V gene lost 4 bases and the J gene lost 4 bases, with 10 bases spanning the gap. CDR3 size: 13 residues. The CDR3 loop reads CASSSGGFYGYTF. CDR3 coding DNA: TGTGCCAGTAGTAGTGGAGGATTCTATGGCTACACCTTC. Filled out from reference TRBV19 and TRBJ1-2, the complete variable domain reads DGGITQSPKYLFRKEGQNVTLSCEQNLNHDAMYWYRQDPGQGLRLIYYSQIVNDFQKGDIAEGYSVSREKKESFPLTVTSAQKNPTAFYLCASSSGGFYGYTFGSGTRLTVV.

The chain is built from TRBV11-2 and TRBJ2-7; 8 nucleotides match TRBD1. In germline, CDR1 is SGHAT, CDR2 FQNNGV. The CDR3 contains 14 residues. J lost 2 bases, V lost 5 bases, and 5 bases had no gene match. CDR3 coding DNA: TGTGCCAGCAGCCCGGACAGGGTCCCCTACGAGCAGTACTTC. Protein sequence: CASSPDRVPYEQYF.